These T cell receptor beta chains were read from a single sample in a study of shared clonotypes between healthy human individuals. Sequencing was performed with immunoSEQ multiplex PCR; in TCRdb, only in-frame clones are kept and a portion is missing. Found here are some 2.4 million clones, roughly 93% of them singletons; the top ten hold 0.36%. Sequenced material: naive CD4+ T cells from PBMCs. These receptors came from a man aged 18 to 30 in good health. Some clones in this sample may be carry-over from other donors' samples. The CDR3 runs from the conserved cysteine through the conserved F or W. Each record gives: CDR3 protein, CDR3 length, V gene, clone size, J gene. Not all rows give a size; the values are once, few, many and, for expanded clones, a class.

CASSSTQDTQYF	12	TRBV5-1	-	TRBJ2-3
CAISESGLAGVSKNIQYF	18	TRBV10-3	-	TRBJ2-4
CASSHGGGLSSTDTQYF	17	TRBV5-4	-	TRBJ2-3
CASSAGTAKNIQYF	14	TRBV5-1	-	TRBJ2-4
CASSSAAGEKNIQYF	15	TRBV19	-	TRBJ2-4
CASSRGRDTEAFF	13	TRBV7-2	-	TRBJ1-1
CASSQDQGRQISTDTQYF	18	TRBV4-2	-	TRBJ2-3
CASSWGTGGQETQYF	15	TRBV5-6	-	TRBJ2-5
CASSKWTSGEQFF	13	TRBV11-2	-	TRBJ2-1
CASSSPGGTQPQHF	14	TRBV6-5	-	TRBJ1-5
CARSSVGPTPPKNIQYF	17	TRBV5-3	-	TRBJ2-4
CASSLGGAGEAFF	13	TRBV5-1	-	TRBJ1-1
CASSPGLAGGLGNEQFF	17	TRBV5-4	once	TRBJ2-1
CASSPAGSTNEKLFF	15	TRBV9	-	TRBJ1-4
CASSLGDSPYGYTF	14	TRBV5-1	-	TRBJ1-2
CASSFPETSSNEQFF	15	TRBV5-4	once	TRBJ2-1
CASSLAGGSGELFF	14	TRBV5-1	-	TRBJ2-2
CASSPIGRIANYGYTF	16	TRBV18	-	TRBJ1-2
CASSKDGRMNTEAFF	15	TRBV6-4	-	TRBJ1-1
CASSIGRANTEAFF	14	TRBV19	-	TRBJ1-1
CASSSQLAGGRNEQFF	16	TRBV5-1	once	TRBJ2-1
CASSLSGQFAEKLFF	15	TRBV28	-	TRBJ1-4
CASSVVAGVSDEQFF	15	TRBV9	-	TRBJ2-1
CASSLDSLAGEYEQFF	16	TRBV11-2	-	TRBJ2-1
CASSLAGATHEKLFF	15	TRBV28	-	TRBJ1-4
CASSLAGGAMYSYNEQFF	18	TRBV7-8	-	TRBJ2-1
CASSLEPGRQSHGYTF	16	TRBV7-3	-	TRBJ1-2
CASSPVGLGDGVKGYTF	17	TRBV27	once	TRBJ1-2
CASSLDRDKAFF	12	TRBV11-2	few	TRBJ1-1
CASSPRQVSGEQFF	14	TRBV18	-	TRBJ2-1
CASSLGSVYEQYF	13	TRBV28	-	TRBJ2-7
CASSIAFGSTYEQYF	15	TRBV19	-	TRBJ2-7
CASSFSLAEVSYEQYF	16	TRBV28	-	TRBJ2-7
CASSYGGRNAEQYF	14	TRBV6-6	-	TRBJ2-7
CASSSVSGAGDEQYF	15	TRBV18	-	TRBJ2-7
CASSNTGGSLGEQYF	15	TRBV19	-	TRBJ2-7
CASSTTGLNTEAFF	14	TRBV7-2	-	TRBJ1-1
CASSLKGQGFLAFF	14	TRBV28	-	TRBJ1-1
CASTGHSYEQYF	12	TRBV27	-	TRBJ2-7
CASSQELAGSAYNEQFF	17	TRBV4-2	-	TRBJ2-1
CACNKGTDTQYF	12	TRBV30	-	TRBJ2-3
CASSIISGRRYEQYF	15	TRBV5-5	-	TRBJ2-7
CASSLRSQGTPYGYTF	16	TRBV13	once	TRBJ1-2
CASKPGTEAYEQYF	14	TRBV2	once	TRBJ2-7